Below, 29 T cell receptor beta chains from the same sample are listed, as sequenced in a study of a mutant IDH1 vaccine in newly diagnosed glioma. This table comes from immunoSEQ multiplex PCR, and its TCRdb copy is limited to in-frame clones, with some not included. Of about 56,000 clones listed, around 85% were seen once; the top ten hold 1.6%. The time point: week 35, safety follow-up. Each dose delivered 300 ug of mutant IDH1 20-mer peptide subcutaneously with imiquimod. These receptors' targets are unknown. This specimen was PBMCs, taken from a glioma patient whose treatment included an IDH1 peptide vaccine. All receptors come from a middle-aged man with glioma.

The chain is built from TRBV2 and TRBJ2-7; D gene unclear. V shed 4 bases and J shed 4 bases, with 8 bases lying between them. The CDR3 contains 12 residues. CDR1 and CDR2 (germline): SNHLY, FYNNEI. CDR3 bases: TGTGCCAGCAGTGGCGTATGGTACGAGCAGTACTTC. It codes for CASSGVWYEQYF.

This clone was detected once. This chain joins TRBV5-1 and TRBJ2-1; D remains unclear. V lost 0 bases, J lost 0 bases, and 4 bases lay in between. The CDR3 spans 14 residues. Germline V gene data show CDR1 as SGHRS and CDR2 as YFSETQ. The CDR3 is CASSLAVSYNEQFF. The CDR3 DNA sequence: TGCGCCAGCAGCTTGGCGGTCTCCTACAATGAGCAGTTCTTC.

A single count supports this clone. The chain has TRBV27 and TRBJ2-7; a weak D match, TRBD2 (6 bases). CDR1 and CDR2 from the germline V gene are MNHEY and SMNVEV (reference sequence). The CDR3 has 15 residues. V was pared by 8 bases and J by 0 bases, with 17 bases between. This chain's CDR3 is CASSLGLLSSYEQYF. The CDR3, as DNA: TGTGCCAGCTCCCTGGGACTTTTGAGCTCCTACGAGCAGTACTTC.

This clone was seen a single time. The gene calls are TRBV18 and TRBJ1-5; D unclear. The V end was cut by 1 base, the J end by 5 bases, with 12 bases between. The CDR3 spans 15 residues. The germline V gene has CDR1 KGHSH and CDR2 LQKENI. The CDR3 reads CASSPLIGRDQPQHF. The CDR3 DNA is TGTGCCAGCTCACCACTCATCGGAAGGGATCAGCCCCAGCATTTT.

This chain links TRBV19 with TRBJ2-7; 10 positions match TRBD2. The CDR3 loop spans 17 amino acids. Germline CDR1 reads LNHDA; CDR2 reads SQIVND (reference sequence). The V and J ends lost 3 bases and 6 bases, in that order; junction bases with no gene match: 14. The CDR3 sequence is CASSMGASGSQGGEQYF. In DNA, the CDR3 is TGTGCCAGTAGTATGGGGGCTAGCGGGAGCCAAGGTGGCGAGCAGTACTTC.

V gene TRBV5-5 combines with J gene TRBJ2-7; 8 bases map to TRBD1. The J segment lost 2 bases and the V segment lost 6 bases, leaving 4 bases of the junction unmatched. The germline V gene has CDR1 SGHKS and CDR2 YYEKEE (reference sequence). CDR3 length: 13 amino acids. CDR3 amino acids: CASTGTGTYEQYF. The CDR3 DNA sequence: TGTGCCAGCACCGGGACAGGAACCTACGAGCAGTACTTC. Full variable domain (remainder filled in from reference TRBV5-5 and TRBJ2-7): DAGVTQSPTHLIKTRGQQVTLRCSPISGHKSVSWYQQVLGQGPQFIFQYYEKEERGRGNFPDRFSARQFPNYSSELNVNALLLGDSALYLCASTGTGTYEQYFGPGTRLTVT.

V gene TRBV7-8 combines with J gene TRBJ2-7; D tentatively fits TRBD1 or TRBD2 (6 bases each). The germline CDR1 and CDR2 sequences are SGHVS and FQNEAQ. CDR3 length: 14 residues. V lost 5 bases, J lost 2 bases, and 13 bases lay in between. The CDR3 sequence is CASSQERGAYEQYF. DNA of the CDR3: TGTGCCAGCAGCCAGGAGAGGGGGGCCTACGAGCAGTACTTC.

In DNA, the CDR3 is TGCGCCAGCAGTGGACAGGAAAAAATTTGTGGCTACACCTTC. This sequence encodes CASSGQEKICGYTF. V usage is TRBV10-1 and J usage is TRBJ1-2, with D possibly matching TRBD1 (6 bases). The germline V and J ends were trimmed by 4 bases and 7 bases, with 16 bases remaining between them. The CDR3 has 14 amino acids. The germline V gene encodes CDR1 WNHNN and CDR2 SYGVQD (reference sequence).

V gene TRBV6-1 combines with J gene TRBJ1-1; 7 bases line up with TRBD1. Unmatched junction bases numbered 5, after V lost 6 bases and J lost 1 base. CDR1 MNHNS and CDR2 SASEGT come from the germline V gene. The CDR3 covers 14 residues. CDR3: CASSGRQGNTEAFF. The CDR3 region has the DNA TGTGCCAGCAGCGGAAGACAGGGGAACACTGAAGCTTTCTTT.

The chain links TRBV18 to TRBJ2-2; 8 positions match TRBD1. The germline gives CDR1 KGHSH, CDR2 LQKENI. There are 15 residues in the CDR3. Trimming removed 5 bases from V and 6 bases from J; junction bases left unmatched: 8. The DNA of the CDR3 is TGTGCCAGCTCAGCGACAGGGGAGAGGGCCGGGGAGCTGTTTTTT. Translating it yields CASSATGERAGELFF.

The rearrangement links TRBV5-4 to TRBJ1-3; D gene unclear. This CDR3 spans 14 amino acids. V was clipped by 4 bases and J by 0 bases, with 8 bases between them. CDR1 and CDR2 (germline): SGHNT, YYREEE (reference sequence). This chain's CDR3 is CASSLWNSGNTIYF. Written as DNA, the CDR3 is TGTGCCAGCAGCCTTTGGAACTCTGGAAACACCATATATTTT.

V usage is TRBV5-6 and J usage is TRBJ1-1; TRBD1 matches 7 bases. Germline trimming cut 5 bases from V and 0 bases from J; bases unmatched to any gene: 7. Germline V gene data show CDR1 as SGHDT and CDR2 as YYEEEE. The CDR3 has 15 amino acids. For the CDR3, the DNA is TGTGCCAGCAGTCGGCTAGGGGGCGTGAACACTGAAGCTTTCTTT. Translated: CASSRLGGVNTEAFF.

The V gene is TRBV27, the J gene TRBJ2-7; tentative D call: TRBD2 (6 bases). The CDR3 has 13 residues. V was clipped by 5 bases and J by 5 bases, with 13 bases between them. The germline V gene encodes CDR1 MNHEY and CDR2 SMNVEV (reference sequence). The CDR3 sequence is CASSPHGSHEQYF. The CDR3 bases are TGTGCCAGCAGTCCACACGGGAGCCACGAGCAGTACTTC.

The rearrangement links TRBV5-1 to TRBJ2-2; maybe TRBD2 (7 bases). Trimming shortened V by 0 bases and J by 15 bases, and 18 bases separated the two germline ends. CDR3 size: 14 residues. Germline CDR1 is SGHRS and CDR2 is YFSETQ. The CDR3 loop reads CASSLAVTRGAMFF. CDR3 bases: TGCGCCAGCAGCTTGGCCGTAACCCGGGGGGCGATGTTTTTT.

The chain is built from TRBV19 and TRBJ2-5, with a possible D match to TRBD2 (6 bases). The CDR3 contains 13 residues. V lost 2 bases and J lost 5, with 9 bases in between. CDR1 and CDR2 (germline): LNHDA, SQIVND (reference sequence). CDR3 sequence (DNA): TGTGCCAGTAGTATAATCGGGAGTGAGACCCAGTACTTC. Its translation: CASSIIGSETQYF.

V and J are TRBV29-1 and TRBJ2-6; D is ambiguous. The CDR3 has 14 residues. The germline gives CDR1 SQVTM, CDR2 ANQGSEA. V dropped 4 bases and J dropped 0 bases, with 7 bases sitting between them. The DNA for the CDR3 is TGCAGCGTTGGAACCCCCTCTGGGGCCAACGTCCTGACTTTC. Translation gives CSVGTPSGANVLTF.

The chain is built from TRBV5-1 and TRBJ2-3; possibly TRBD2 for D (6 bases). From germline, CDR1 is SGHRS and CDR2 YFSETQ. The ends were cut back, 1 base at V and 4 bases at J, with 10 bases in the middle. The CDR3 sequence is 14 residues long. The DNA of the CDR3 is TGCGCCAGCAGCTTGCCAGGGAGGTCAGATACGCAGTATTTT. This sequence encodes CASSLPGRSDTQYF.

This chain connects TRBV5-4 to TRBJ2-3; 9 nucleotides line up with TRBD2. This CDR3 is built from 19 residues. Germline-derived CDR1 and CDR2 are SGHNT and YYREEE (reference sequence). The ends lost 1 base at V and 2 bases at J; junction bases unmatched: 14. CDR3 region: CASSLLGLGLAGDTDTQYF. CDR3 nucleotides: TGTGCCAGCAGCTTGTTGGGGTTGGGACTAGCAGGCGACACAGATACGCAGTATTTT.

V and J are TRBV7-7 and TRBJ2-5; the D gene could be TRBD1 or TRBD2 (5 bases each). Germline values: CDR1 SSHAT, CDR2 FNYEAQ (reference sequence). The CDR3 sequence is 14 residues long. The CDR3 reads CASAPPGPQETQYF. The CDR3 region has the DNA TGTGCTAGCGCCCCCCCGGGGCCACAAGAGACCCAGTACTTC.

The chain couples TRBV19 to TRBJ2-7; TRBD2 matches 10 bases. Germline lookup yields CDR1 LNHDA and CDR2 SQIVND (reference sequence). The CDR3 runs 16 residues. The trim removed 5 bases at V and 3 bases at J, leaving 10 bases unmatched. The CDR3 sequence: CASSSARLAGVYEQYF. CDR3 DNA sequence: TGTGCCAGTAGTTCGGCCCGGCTAGCGGGAGTCTACGAGCAGTACTTC.

This chain joins TRBV27 and TRBJ1-1, with a tentative D call TRBD1 (6 bases). V gave up 4 bases and J gave up 5 bases, with 14 bases separating them. The CDR3 totals 14 residues. CDR1 is MNHEY and CDR2 is SMNVEV in the germline V gene (reference sequence). The CDR3, as DNA: TGTGCCAGCAGTTCAGGGGTCCAGGGGACTGAAGCTTTCTTT. Translation: CASSSGVQGTEAFF.

V gene TRBV15 combines with J gene TRBJ2-5, with a tentative D call TRBD2 (6 bases). This CDR3 spans 15 amino acids. Germline V CDR1 and CDR2: LNHNV, YYDKDF (reference sequence). V gave up 5 bases and J gave up 1 base, with 14 bases separating them. CDR3 residues: CATSGRLVLQETQYF. For the CDR3, the DNA is TGTGCCACCAGCGGCCGACTAGTTCTCCAAGAGACCCAGTACTTC.

This chain joins TRBV7-9 and TRBJ2-5; the match to TRBD1 covers 8 bases. Losses at the gene ends were 5 bases for V and 5 bases for J; bases not matched to a gene: 4. This CDR3 is built from 13 residues. CDR1 and CDR2 (germline): SEHNR, FQNEAQ (reference sequence). CDR3: CASSQTGAETQYF. The CDR3 nucleotides are TGTGCCAGCAGCCAGACAGGGGCGGAGACCCAGTACTTC.

The chain carries TRBV7-6 and TRBJ2-1, with 16 bases matching TRBD2. Trimming removed 1 base from V and 10 bases from J; junction bases left unmatched: 4. The CDR3 has 16 residues. Germline V CDR1 and CDR2: SGHVS, FNYEAQ. The CDR3 protein is CASSLVGLAGGLEQFF. The DNA of the CDR3 is TGTGCCAGCAGCTTAGTGGGACTAGCGGGAGGGCTCGAGCAGTTCTTC.

The V call is TRBV28, the J call TRBJ2-7, with D maybe TRBD2 (6 bases). Germline V gene data show CDR1 as MDHEN and CDR2 as SYDVKM. The V and J ends lost 6 bases and 2 bases respectively, with 14 bases between them. This CDR3 region has 14 residues. The CDR3 DNA reads as TGTGCCAGCAGCTTGGGACTGGCCCCCTACGAGCAGTACTTC. It codes for CASSLGLAPYEQYF.

This chain connects TRBV6-5 to TRBJ1-1, with D perhaps matching TRBD1 (6 bases). Germline V CDR1 and CDR2: MNHEY, SVGAGI. The CDR3 extends over 13 amino acids. Trimming removed 5 bases at V and 3 bases at J, with 10 bases between. CDR3 residues: CASSDTGYTEAFF. The CDR3 DNA reads TGTGCCAGCAGTGACACAGGGTACACTGAAGCTTTCTTT.

The V and J genes are TRBV9 and TRBJ2-3; the D is unclear. There are 16 residues in the CDR3. Trimming took off 3 bases at V and 3 bases at J, with 17 bases between the two ends. Germline V gene lookup returns CDR1 SGDLS and CDR2 YYNGEE. CDR3 DNA: TGTGCCAGCAGCGAGCCTTTGGGGATGGTTACAGATACGCAGTATTTT. Amino acids: CASSEPLGMVTDTQYF.

The chain employs TRBV27 and TRBJ2-7; 7 nucleotides match TRBD2. From germline, CDR1 is MNHEY and CDR2 SMNVEV (reference sequence). The J segment lost 0 bases and the V segment lost 8 bases, leaving 7 bases of the junction unmatched. CDR3 size: 14 residues. CDR3 nucleotide sequence: TGTGCCAGCCGCTTCGGCGGGAGCTCCTACGAGCAGTACTTC. Translated: CASRFGGSSYEQYF.

The chain has TRBV5-6 and TRBJ2-2; D unclear. The V gene's germline CDR1 is SGHDT and CDR2 YYEEEE. Trimming stripped 1 base from V and 7 bases from J, with 8 bases between. This CDR3 comprises 13 residues. DNA of the CDR3: TGTGCCAGCAGCTTGAACTTCTACGGGGAGCTGTTTTTT. Translated, it gives CASSLNFYGELFF.